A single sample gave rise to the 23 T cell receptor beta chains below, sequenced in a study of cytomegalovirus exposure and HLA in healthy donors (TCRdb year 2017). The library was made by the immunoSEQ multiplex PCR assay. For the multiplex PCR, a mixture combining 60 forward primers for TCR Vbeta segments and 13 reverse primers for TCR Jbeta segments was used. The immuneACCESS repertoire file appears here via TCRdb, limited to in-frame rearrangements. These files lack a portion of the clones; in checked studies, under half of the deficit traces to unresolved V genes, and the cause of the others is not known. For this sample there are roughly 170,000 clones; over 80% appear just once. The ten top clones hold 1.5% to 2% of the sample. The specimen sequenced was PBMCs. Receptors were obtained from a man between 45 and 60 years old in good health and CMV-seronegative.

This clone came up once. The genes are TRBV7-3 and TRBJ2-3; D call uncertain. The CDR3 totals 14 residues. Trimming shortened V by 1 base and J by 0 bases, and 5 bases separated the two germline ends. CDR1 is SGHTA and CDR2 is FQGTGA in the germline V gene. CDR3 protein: CASSLMASTDTQYF. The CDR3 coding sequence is TGTGCCAGCAGCTTAATGGCCAGCACAGATACGCAGTATTTT.

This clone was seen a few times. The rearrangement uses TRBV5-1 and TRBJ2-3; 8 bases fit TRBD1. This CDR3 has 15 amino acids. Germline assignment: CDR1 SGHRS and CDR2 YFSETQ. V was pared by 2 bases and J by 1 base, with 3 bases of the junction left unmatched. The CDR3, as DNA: TGCGCCAGCAGCTTTCCGGGACAGGGCACAGATACGCAGTATTTT. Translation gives CASSFPGQGTDTQYF.

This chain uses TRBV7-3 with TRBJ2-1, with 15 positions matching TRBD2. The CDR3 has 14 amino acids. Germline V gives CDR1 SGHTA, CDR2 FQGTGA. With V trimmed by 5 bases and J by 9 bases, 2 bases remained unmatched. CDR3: CASSGTSGRFEQFF. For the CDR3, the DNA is TGTGCCAGCAGCGGGACTAGCGGGAGGTTTGAGCAGTTCTTC.

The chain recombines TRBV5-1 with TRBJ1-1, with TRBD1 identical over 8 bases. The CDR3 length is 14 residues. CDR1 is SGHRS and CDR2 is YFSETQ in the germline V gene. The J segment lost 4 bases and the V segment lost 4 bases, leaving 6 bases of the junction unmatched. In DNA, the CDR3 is TGCGCCAGCAGCACCTGGACAGGGACCACTGAAGCTTTCTTT. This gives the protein CASSTWTGTTEAFF.

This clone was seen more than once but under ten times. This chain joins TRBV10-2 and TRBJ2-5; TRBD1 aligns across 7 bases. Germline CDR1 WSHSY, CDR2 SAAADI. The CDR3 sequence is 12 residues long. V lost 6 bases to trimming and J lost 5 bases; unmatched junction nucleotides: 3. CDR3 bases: TGCGCCAGCAGAGAGGACAGGGAGACCCAGTACTTC. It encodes CASREDRETQYF.

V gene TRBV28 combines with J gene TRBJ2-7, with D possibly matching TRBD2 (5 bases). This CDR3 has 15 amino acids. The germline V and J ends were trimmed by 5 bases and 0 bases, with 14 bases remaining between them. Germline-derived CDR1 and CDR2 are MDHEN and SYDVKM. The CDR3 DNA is TGTGCCAGCAGTAGCAGGAGCGGAAGCTCCTACGAGCAGTACTTC. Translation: CASSSRSGSSYEQYF.

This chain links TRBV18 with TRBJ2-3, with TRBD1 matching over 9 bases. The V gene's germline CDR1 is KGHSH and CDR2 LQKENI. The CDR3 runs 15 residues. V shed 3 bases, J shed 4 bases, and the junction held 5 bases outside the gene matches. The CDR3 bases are TGTGCCAGCTCACCCCGGACAGGGGAGGCAGATACGCAGTATTTT. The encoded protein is CASSPRTGEADTQYF.

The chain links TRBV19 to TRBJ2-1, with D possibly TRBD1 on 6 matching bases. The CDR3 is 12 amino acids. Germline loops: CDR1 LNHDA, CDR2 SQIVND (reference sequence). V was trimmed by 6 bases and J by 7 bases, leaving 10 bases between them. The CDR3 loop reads CASRSRGNEQFF. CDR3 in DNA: TGTGCCAGTAGATCCAGGGGTAATGAGCAGTTCTTC.

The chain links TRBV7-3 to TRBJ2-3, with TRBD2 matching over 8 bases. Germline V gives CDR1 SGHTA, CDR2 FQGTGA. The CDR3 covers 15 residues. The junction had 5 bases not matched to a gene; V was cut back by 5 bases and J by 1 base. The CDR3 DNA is TGTGCCAGCAGCCCTCAAGCGGGGGGCACAGATACGCAGTATTTT. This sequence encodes CASSPQAGGTDTQYF.

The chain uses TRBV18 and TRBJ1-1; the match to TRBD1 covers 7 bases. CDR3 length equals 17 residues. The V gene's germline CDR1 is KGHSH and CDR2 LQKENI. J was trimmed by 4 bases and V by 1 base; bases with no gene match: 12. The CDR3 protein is CASSPLRDRYSGTEAFF. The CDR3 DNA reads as TGTGCCAGCTCACCACTCCGGGACAGATACTCGGGCACTGAAGCTTTCTTT.

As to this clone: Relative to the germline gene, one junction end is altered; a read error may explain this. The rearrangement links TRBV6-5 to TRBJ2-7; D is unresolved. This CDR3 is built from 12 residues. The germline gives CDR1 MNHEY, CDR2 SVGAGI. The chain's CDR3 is CATWASPVELYF. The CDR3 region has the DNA TGTGCCACGTGGGCGAGCCCCGTCGAGCTGTACTTC.

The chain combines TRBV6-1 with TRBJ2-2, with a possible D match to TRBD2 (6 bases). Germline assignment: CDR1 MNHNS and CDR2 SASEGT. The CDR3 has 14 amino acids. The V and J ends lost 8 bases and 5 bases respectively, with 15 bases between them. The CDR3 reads CASGLGSRTGELFF. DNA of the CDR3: TGTGCCAGCGGCCTCGGGAGTAGGACCGGGGAGCTGTTTTTT.

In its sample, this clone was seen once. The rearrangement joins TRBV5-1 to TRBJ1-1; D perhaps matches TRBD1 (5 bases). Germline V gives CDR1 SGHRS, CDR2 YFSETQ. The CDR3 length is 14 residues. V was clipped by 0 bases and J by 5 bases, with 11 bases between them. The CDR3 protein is CASSLASGGTEAFF. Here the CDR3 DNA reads TGCGCCAGCAGCTTGGCCTCGGGGGGGACTGAAGCTTTCTTT.

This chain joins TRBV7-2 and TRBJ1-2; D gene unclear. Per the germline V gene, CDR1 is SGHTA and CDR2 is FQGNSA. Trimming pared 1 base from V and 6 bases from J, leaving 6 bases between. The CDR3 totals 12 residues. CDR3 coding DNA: TGTGCCAGCAGCTTAGTCGGGGATGGCTACACCTTC. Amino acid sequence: CASSLVGDGYTF.

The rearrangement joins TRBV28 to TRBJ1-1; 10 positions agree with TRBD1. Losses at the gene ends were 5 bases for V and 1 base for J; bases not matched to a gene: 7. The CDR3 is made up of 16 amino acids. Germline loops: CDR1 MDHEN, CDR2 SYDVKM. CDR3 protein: CASSKGTGVRNTEAFF. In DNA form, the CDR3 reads TGTGCCAGCAGTAAAGGGACAGGGGTTCGGAACACTGAAGCTTTCTTT.

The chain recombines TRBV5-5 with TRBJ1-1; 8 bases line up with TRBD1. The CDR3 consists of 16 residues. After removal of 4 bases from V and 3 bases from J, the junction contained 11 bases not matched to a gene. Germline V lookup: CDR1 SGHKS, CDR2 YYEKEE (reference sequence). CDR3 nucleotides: TGTGCCAGCAGCCGTACACAGGGGGTACTGGACACTGAAGCTTTCTTT. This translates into CASSRTQGVLDTEAFF.

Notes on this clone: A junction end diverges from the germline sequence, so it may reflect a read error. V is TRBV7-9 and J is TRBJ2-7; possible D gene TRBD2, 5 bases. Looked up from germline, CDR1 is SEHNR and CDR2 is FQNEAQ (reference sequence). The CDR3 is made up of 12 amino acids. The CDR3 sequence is CSSSSRDYEQYF. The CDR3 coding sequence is TGTTCCAGCAGCTCCCGGGACTACGAGCAGTACTTC.

The CDR3 here is CASSQQGHEQYF. The CDR3 DNA follows: TGTGCCAGCAGTCAACAGGGCCACGAGCAGTACTTC. V gene TRBV27 combines with J gene TRBJ2-7; maybe TRBD1 (6 bases). CDR1 and CDR2 from the germline V gene are MNHEY and SMNVEV (reference sequence). The length of the CDR3 is 12 residues. V gave up 5 bases and J gave up 5 bases, with 10 bases separating them.

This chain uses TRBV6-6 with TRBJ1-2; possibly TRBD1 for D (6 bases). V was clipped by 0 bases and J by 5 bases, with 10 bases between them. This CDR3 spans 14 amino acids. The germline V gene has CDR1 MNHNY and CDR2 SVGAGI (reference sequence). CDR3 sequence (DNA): TGTGCCAGCAGTTACTCGGGGCAGGGGTATGGCTACACCTTC. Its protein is CASSYSGQGYGYTF.

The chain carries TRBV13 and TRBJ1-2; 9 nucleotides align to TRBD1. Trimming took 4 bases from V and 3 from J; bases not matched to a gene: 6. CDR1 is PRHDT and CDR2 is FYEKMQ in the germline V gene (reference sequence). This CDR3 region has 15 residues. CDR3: CASSSGTGRHYGYTF. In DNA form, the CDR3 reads TGTGCCAGCAGCTCAGGGACAGGGCGACACTATGGCTACACCTTC.

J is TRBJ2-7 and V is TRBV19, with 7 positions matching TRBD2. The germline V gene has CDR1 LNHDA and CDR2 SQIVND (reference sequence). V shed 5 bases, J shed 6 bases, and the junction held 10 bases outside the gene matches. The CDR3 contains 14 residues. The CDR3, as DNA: TGTGCCAGTAGTCTACGGGGAGGGGCGGTCGAGCAGTACTTC. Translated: CASSLRGGAVEQYF.

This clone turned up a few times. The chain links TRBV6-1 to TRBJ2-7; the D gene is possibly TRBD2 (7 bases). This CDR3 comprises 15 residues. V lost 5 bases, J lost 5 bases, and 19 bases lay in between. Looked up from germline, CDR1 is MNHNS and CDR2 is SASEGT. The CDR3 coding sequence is TGTGCCAGCAGTCAAGGGGGGGGCGTTTTTCACGAGCAGTACTTC. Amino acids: CASSQGGGVFHEQYF.

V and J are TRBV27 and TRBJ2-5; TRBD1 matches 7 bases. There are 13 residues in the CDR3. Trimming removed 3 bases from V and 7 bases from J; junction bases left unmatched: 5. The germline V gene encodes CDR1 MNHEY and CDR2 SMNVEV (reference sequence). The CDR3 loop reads CASSFDRDGTQYF. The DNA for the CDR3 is TGTGCCAGCAGTTTTGACAGGGACGGGACCCAGTACTTC.